This T cell receptor beta chain was captured in a study of cytomegalovirus exposure and HLA in healthy donors. Whole-study findings and limits: A missense variant in DCLRE1C was later tied to TCR beta V- and J-gene trimming.

Germline V gene sequence: CDR1 SNHLY, CDR2 FYNNEI. There are 15 residues in the CDR3. The junction had 6 bases not matched to a gene; V was cut back by 6 bases and J by 3 bases. Concerning this clone itself: Its antigen is as yet unknown.

PCR was performed using 60 Vbeta and 13 Jbeta primers. This table comes from immunoSEQ multiplex PCR, and its TCRdb copy is limited to in-frame clones, with some not included. Seen here are 85,000 to 100,000 clones, 65% to 80% observed once, and the top ten hold roughly 8%. The origin of this receptor is a human donor in good health. Sequencing input: PBMCs. V gene TRBV2 combines with J gene TRBJ1-5; 9 bases line up with TRBD1. The CDR3 reads CASSGGQGYNQPQHF. The CDR3 bases are TGTGCCAGCAGCGGTGGACAGGGGTACAATCAGCCCCAGCATTTT. The whole variable domain, filled in from reference TRBV2 and TRBJ1-5, reads EPEVTQTPSHQVTQMGQEVILRCVPISNHLYFYWYRQILGQKVEFLVSFYNNEISEKSEIFDDQFSVERPDGSNFTLKIRSTKLEDSAMYFCASSGGQGYNQPQHFGDGTRLSIL.